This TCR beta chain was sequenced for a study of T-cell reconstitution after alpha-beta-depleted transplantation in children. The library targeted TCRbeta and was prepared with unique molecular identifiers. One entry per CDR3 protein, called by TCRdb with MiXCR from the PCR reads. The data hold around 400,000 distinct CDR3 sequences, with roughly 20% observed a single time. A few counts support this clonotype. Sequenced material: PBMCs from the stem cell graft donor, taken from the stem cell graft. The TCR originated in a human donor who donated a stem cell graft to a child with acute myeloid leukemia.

The CDR3 region is CASRFSSYEQYF. CDR3 DNA: TGTGCCAGCAGGTTCTCCTCCTACGAGCAGTACTTC. This chain joins TRBV7-9 and TRBJ2-7; D remains unclear. There are 12 residues in the CDR3. V was shortened by 6 bases and J by 0 bases, with 6 bases between the two germline ends. Looked up from germline, CDR1 is SEHNR and CDR2 is FQNEAQ (reference sequence).